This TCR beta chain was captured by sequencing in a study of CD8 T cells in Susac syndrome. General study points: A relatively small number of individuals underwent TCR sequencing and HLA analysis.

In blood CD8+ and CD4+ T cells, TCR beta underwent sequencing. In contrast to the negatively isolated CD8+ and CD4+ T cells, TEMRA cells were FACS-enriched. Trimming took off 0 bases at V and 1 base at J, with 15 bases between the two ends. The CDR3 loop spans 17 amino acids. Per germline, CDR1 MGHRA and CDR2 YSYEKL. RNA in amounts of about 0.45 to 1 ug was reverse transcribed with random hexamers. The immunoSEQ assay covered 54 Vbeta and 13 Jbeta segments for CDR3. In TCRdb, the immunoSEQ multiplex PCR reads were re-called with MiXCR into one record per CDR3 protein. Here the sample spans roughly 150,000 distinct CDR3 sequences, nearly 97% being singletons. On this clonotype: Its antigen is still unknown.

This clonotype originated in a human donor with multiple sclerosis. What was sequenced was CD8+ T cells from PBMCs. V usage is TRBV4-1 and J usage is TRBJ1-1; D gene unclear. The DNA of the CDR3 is TGCGCCAGCAGCCAAGAGGTGATGAGGCAAGCGAACACTGAAGCTTTCTTT. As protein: CASSQEVMRQANTEAFF.